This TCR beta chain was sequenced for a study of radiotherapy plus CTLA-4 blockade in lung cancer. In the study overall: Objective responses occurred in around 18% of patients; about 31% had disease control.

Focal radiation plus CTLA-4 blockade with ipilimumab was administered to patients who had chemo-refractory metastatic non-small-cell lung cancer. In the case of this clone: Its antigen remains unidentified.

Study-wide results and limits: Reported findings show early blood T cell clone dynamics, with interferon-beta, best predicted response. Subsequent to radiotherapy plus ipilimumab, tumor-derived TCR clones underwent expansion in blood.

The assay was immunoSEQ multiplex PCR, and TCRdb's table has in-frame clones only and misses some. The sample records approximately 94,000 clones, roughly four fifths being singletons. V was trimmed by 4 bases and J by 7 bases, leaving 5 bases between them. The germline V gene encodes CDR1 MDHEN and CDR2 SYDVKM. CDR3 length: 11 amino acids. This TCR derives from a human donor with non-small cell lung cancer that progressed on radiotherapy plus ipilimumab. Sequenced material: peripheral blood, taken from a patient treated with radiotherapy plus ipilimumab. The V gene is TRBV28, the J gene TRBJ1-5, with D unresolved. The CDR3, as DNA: TGTGCCAGCAGTTCCCCACAGCCCCAGCATTTT. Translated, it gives CASSSPQPQHF.